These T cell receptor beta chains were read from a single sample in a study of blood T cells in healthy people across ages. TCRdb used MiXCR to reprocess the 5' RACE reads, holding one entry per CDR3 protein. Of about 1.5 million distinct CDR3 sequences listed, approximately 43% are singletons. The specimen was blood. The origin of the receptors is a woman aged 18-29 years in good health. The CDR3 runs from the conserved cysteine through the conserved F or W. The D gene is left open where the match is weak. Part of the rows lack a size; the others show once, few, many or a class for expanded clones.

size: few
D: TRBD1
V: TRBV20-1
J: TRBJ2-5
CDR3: CSVNRGGWGQETQYF
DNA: TGCAGCGTAAACAGGGGTGGATGGGGACAAGAGACCCAGTACTTC

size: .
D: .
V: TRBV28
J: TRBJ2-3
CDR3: CASKTDSHTDTQYF
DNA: TGTGCCAGCAAAACCGACAGTCACACAGATACGCAGTATTTT

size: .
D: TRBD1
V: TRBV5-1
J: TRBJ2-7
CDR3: CASSLWARGQGRTYEQYF
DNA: TGCGCCAGCAGCTTGTGGGCCCGAGGACAGGGAAGGACCTACGAGCAGTACTTC

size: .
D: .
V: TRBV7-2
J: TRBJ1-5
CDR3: CASSPPGRQPQHF
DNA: TGTGCCAGCAGCCCCCCCGGTCGGCAGCCCCAGCATTTT

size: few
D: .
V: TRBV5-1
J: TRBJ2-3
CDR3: CASSEGPYTTDTQYF
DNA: TGCGCCAGCAGCGAGGGACCCTACACCACAGATACGCAGTATTTT

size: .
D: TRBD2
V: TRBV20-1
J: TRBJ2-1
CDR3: CSATGVFAGLARNEQFF
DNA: TGCAGTGCTACCGGTGTGTTCGCGGGACTAGCTCGGAATGAGCAGTTCTTC

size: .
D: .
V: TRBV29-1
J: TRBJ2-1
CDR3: CSVEGSANEQFF
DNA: TGCAGCGTTGAGGGTTCCGCCAATGAGCAGTTCTTC

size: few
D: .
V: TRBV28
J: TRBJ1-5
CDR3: CASSRRTASNQPQHF
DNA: TGTGCCAGCAGTCGGAGGACAGCTAGCAATCAGCCCCAGCATTTT

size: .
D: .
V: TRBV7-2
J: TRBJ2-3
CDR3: CASSLEVTRSDTQYF
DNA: TGTGCCAGCAGCTTAGAGGTCACGAGGTCCGATACGCAGTATTTT

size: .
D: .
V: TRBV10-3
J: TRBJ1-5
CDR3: CAISEYNRDSNQPQHF
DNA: TGTGCCATCAGTGAGTATAACAGAGATAGCAATCAGCCCCAGCATTTT

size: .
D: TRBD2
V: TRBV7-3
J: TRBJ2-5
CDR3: CASSWGLAGSYNEQYF
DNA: TGTGCCAGCAGCTGGGGACTAGCGGGCAGCTACAATGAGCAGTACTTC

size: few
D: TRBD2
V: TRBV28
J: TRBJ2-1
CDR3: CASTHGTSGFGNEQFF
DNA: TGTGCCAGCACCCATGGGACTAGCGGGTTCGGCAATGAGCAGTTCTTC

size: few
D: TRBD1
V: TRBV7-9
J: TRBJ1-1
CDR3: CASSRTGFSEAFF
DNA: TGTGCCAGCAGCCGGACAGGGTTCAGTGAAGCTTTCTTT

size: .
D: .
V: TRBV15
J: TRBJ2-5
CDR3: CATNRDFGRKTQYF
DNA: TGTGCCACCAACAGAGATTTCGGGAGAAAGACCCAGTACTTC

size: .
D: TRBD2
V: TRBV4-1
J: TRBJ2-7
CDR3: CASSQYTSGGYEQYF
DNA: TGCGCCAGCAGCCAGTATACTAGCGGGGGCTACGAGCAGTACTTC

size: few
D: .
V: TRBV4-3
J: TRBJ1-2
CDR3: CASSQESTGVANYGYTF
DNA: TGCGCCAGCAGCCAAGAATCTACAGGAGTTGCTAACTATGGCTACACCTTC

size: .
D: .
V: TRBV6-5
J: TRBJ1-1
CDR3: CASSYPGTGEAFF
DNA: TGTGCCAGCAGTTACCCCGGGACCGGGGAAGCTTTCTTT

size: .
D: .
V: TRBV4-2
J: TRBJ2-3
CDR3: CASSQGSSSDTQYF
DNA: TGTGCCAGCAGCCAAGGAAGCAGTAGCGATACGCAGTATTTT

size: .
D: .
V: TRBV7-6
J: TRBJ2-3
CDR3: CASSSLGGRTDTQYF
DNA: TGTGCCAGCAGCTCCCTGGGGGGGCGGACAGATACGCAGTATTTT

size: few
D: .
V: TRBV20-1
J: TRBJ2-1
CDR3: CSASDNREQFF
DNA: TGCAGTGCTAGCGACAACCGTGAGCAGTTCTTC

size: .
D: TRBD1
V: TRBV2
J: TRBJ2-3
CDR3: CAGRGTLPTDTQYF
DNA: TGTGCCGGCAGGGGGACGCTACCCACAGATACGCAGTATTTT

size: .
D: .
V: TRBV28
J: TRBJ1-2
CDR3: CASTIRGGYTF
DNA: TGTGCCAGCACCATTCGAGGGGGCTACACCTTC

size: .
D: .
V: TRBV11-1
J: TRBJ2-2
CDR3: CASSPRLNTGELFF
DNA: TGTGCCAGCAGCCCGAGGTTGAACACCGGGGAGCTGTTTTTT

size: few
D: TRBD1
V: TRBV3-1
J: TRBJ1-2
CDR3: CASSHRTGTYGYTF
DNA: TGTGCCAGCAGCCATAGGACAGGGACATATGGCTACACCTTC

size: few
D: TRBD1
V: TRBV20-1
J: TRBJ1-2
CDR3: CSAQWGDRVGYGYTF
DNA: TGCAGTGCTCAATGGGGGGACAGGGTGGGCTATGGCTACACCTTC

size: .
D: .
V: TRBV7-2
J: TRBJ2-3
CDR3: CASSLGALAGTDTQYF
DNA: TGTGCCAGCAGCTTAGGTGCGCTTGCAGGCACAGATACGCAGTATTTT

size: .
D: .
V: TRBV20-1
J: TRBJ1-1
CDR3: CSAREGGEGTEAFF
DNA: TGCAGTGCTAGAGAGGGTGGTGAAGGCACTGAAGCTTTCTTT

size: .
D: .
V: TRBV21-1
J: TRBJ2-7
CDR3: CASSNCRDREYEQYF
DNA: TGTGCCAGCAGCAATTGCCGGGACAGGGAATACGAGCAGTACTTC

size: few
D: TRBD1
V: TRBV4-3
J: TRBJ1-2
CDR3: CASSQDWRTGGLGGYTF
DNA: TGCGCCAGCAGCCAAGATTGGCGCACAGGGGGCCTAGGAGGCTACACCTTC

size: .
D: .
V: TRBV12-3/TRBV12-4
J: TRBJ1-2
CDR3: CASSPATPSYGYTF
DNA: TGTGCCAGCAGTCCCGCGACACCTTCCTATGGCTACACCTTC

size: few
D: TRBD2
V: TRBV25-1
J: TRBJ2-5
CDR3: CASSEFVISGGLQETQYF
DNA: TGTGCCAGCAGTGAATTTGTCATCAGCGGGGGGCTCCAAGAGACCCAGTACTTC

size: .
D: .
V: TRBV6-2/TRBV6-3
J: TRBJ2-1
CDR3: CASSETGSGQFF
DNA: TGTGCCAGCAGTGAAACGGGAAGTGGGCAGTTCTTC

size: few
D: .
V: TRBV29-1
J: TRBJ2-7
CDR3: CSVEGLSTSYEQYF
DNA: TGCAGCGTTGAAGGGTTGAGTACGTCCTACGAGCAGTACTTC

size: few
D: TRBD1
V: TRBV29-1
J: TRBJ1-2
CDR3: CSVNRWDRLGYTF
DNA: TGCAGCGTTAACCGGTGGGACAGGTTGGGCTACACCTTC

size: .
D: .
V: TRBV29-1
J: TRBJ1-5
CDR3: CSVGIGVDQPQHF
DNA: TGCAGCGTTGGCATAGGGGTTGATCAGCCCCAGCATTTT